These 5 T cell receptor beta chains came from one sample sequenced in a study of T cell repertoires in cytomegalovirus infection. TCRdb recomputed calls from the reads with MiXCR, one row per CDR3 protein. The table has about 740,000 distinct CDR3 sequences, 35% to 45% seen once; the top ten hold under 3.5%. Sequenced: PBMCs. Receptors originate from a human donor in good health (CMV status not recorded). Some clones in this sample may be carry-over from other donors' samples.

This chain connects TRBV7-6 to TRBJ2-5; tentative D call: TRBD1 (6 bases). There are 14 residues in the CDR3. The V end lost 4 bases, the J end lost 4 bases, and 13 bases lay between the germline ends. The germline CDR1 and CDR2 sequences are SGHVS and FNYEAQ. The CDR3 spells CASSSLGAGETQYF. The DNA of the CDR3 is TGTGCCAGCAGCTCCTTGGGGGCAGGAGAGACCCAGTACTTC.

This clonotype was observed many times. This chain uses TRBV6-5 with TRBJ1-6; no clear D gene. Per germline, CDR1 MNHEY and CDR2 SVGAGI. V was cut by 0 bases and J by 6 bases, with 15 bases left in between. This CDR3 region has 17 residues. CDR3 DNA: TGTGCCAGCAGTTACTCCCTCGGCAGAGCACTTAATTCACCCCTCCACTTT. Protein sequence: CASSYSLGRALNSPLHF.

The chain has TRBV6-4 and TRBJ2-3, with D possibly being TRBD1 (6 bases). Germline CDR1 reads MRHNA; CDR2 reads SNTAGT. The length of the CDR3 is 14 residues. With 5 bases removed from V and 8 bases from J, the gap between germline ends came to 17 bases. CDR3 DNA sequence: TGTGCCAGCAGTACAAACCCGGACAGTGGTACGCAGTATTTT. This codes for CASSTNPDSGTQYF.

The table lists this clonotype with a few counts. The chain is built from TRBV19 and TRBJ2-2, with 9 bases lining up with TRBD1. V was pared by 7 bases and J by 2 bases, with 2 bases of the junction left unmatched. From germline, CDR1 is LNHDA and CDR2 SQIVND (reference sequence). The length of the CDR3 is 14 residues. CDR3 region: CASKTGGNTGELFF. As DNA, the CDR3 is TGTGCCAGTAAAACAGGGGGCAACACCGGGGAGCTGTTTTTT.

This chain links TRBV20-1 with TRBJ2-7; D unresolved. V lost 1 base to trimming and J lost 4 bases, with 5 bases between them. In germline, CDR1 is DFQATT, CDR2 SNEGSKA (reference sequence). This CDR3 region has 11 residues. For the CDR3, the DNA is TGCAGTGCTAGAGCGGGTTACGAGCAGTACTTC. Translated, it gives CSARAGYEQYF.